The entry below describes one T cell receptor (beta chain). No DNA is given; TCRdb re-called the 5' RACE reads and lists each CDR3 protein once. Its listing shows about 260,000 distinct CDR3 sequences. This sample is drawn from a study of T cells expressing NK-cell markers. CDR3 length equals 16 residues. In germline, CDR1 is SGHTA, CDR2 FQGNSA. The chain links TRBV7-2 to TRBJ2-2; there is no DNA to check the TCRdb D call of TRBD2. Specimen: blood T cells: a sorted CD56 or NKG2C T cell subset, CD4+ or CD8+ T cells, or bulk PBMC T cells (not recorded which). The TCR sequence derives from a man between 18 and 29 years old in good health. The CDR3 region is CASSLALAGTSGELFF. Looking up the rest from reference TRBV7-2 and TRBJ2-2 gives the full variable domain: GAGVSQSPSNKVTEKGKDVELRCDPISGHTALYWYRQSLGQGLEFLIYFQGNSAPDKSGLPSDRFSAERTGGSVSTLTIQRTQQEDSAVYLCASSLALAGTSGELFFGEGSRLTVL.